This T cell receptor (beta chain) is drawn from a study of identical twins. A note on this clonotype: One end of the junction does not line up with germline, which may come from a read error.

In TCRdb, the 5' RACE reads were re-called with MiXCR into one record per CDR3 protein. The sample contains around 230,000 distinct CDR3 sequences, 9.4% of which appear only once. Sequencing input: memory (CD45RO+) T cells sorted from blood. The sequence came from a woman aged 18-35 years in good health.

CDR3 sequence reads: CSARAVPQDTQYF. CDR3 nucleotides: TGCAGTGCCAGAGCGGTTCCTCAAGATACGCAGTATTTT. This rearrangement joins TRBV20-1 to TRBJ2-3, with D maybe TRBD2 (5 bases). Germline V gene sequence: CDR1 DFQATT, CDR2 SNEGSKA (reference sequence). This CDR3 is built from 13 residues.